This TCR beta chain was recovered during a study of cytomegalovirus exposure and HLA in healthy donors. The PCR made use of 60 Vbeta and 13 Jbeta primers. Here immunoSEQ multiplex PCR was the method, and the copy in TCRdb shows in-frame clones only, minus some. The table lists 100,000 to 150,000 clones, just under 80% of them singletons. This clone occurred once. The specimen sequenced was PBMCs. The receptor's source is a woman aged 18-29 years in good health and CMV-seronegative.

The CDR3 sequence is CASSGGPSGPNEQFF. The CDR3 coding sequence is TGCGCCAGCAGTGGGGGGCCTAGCGGGCCCAATGAGCAGTTCTTC. V usage is TRBV10-1 and J usage is TRBJ2-1; the match to TRBD2 covers 8 bases. The germline gives CDR1 WNHNN, CDR2 SYGVQD (reference sequence). The CDR3 sequence is 15 residues long. V lost 4 bases, J lost 6 bases, and 8 bases stayed unmatched.